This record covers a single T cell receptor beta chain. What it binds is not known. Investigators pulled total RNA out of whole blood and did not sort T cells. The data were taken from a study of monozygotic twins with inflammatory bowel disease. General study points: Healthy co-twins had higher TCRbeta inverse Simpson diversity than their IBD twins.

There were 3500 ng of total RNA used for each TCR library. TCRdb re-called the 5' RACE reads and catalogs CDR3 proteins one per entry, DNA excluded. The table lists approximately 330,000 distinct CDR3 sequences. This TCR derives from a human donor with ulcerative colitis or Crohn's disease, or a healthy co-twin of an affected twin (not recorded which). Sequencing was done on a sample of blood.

CDR3 amino acids: CASSFAGNNQPQHF. This chain joins TRBV5-5 and TRBJ1-5. The germline gives CDR1 SGHKS, CDR2 YYEKEE (reference sequence). This CDR3 region has 14 residues.